This T cell receptor beta chain is from a study of Graves' ophthalmopathy and Graves' hyperthyroidism. General study findings and limits: A 13-signature model separated ophthalmopathy from stable hyperthyroidism, roughly 86% sensitivity, approximately 84% specificity. The blood repertoire also included most expanded thyroid clonotypes above 0.001 frequency.

The study amplified TCR beta CDR3 regions using RNA transcripts. The library came from an HTBI-primed first-round RT-PCR and a second-round multiplex PCR. TCRdb passed the multiplex PCR reads through MiXCR, listing each CDR3 protein once. The sample has roughly 700,000 distinct CDR3 sequences, 40% seen once. As concerns this clonotype: The antigen is not known.

There are 14 residues in the CDR3. With V trimmed by 6 bases and J by 5 bases, 7 bases remained unmatched. Having ophthalmopathy, the donors showed moderate-to-severe activity, CAS ≥3 and NOSPECS ≥4, with disease lasting under 3 months. Lactation, pregnancy, uncontrolled infections and other autoimmune diseases were all grounds for excluding patients. This sequence joins TRBV12-3 or TRBV12-4 and TRBJ2-7; 10 nucleotides line up with TRBD1. This clonotype was sampled from an adult man with Graves' ophthalmopathy. Sequenced material: peripheral blood. CDR3 amino acids: CASRSRDRGDEQYF. As DNA, the CDR3 is TGTGCCAGCAGGTCCCGGGACAGGGGTGACGAGCAGTACTTC.